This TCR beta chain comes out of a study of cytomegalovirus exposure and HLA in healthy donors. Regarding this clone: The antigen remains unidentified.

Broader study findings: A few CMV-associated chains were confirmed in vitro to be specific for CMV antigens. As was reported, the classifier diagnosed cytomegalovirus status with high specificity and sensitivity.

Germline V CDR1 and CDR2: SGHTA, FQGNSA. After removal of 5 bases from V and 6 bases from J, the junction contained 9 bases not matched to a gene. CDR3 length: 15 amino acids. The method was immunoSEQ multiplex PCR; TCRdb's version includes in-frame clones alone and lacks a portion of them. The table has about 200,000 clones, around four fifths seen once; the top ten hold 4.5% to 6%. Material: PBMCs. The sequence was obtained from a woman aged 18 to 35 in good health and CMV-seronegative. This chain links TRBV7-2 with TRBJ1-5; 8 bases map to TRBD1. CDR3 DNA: TGTGCCAGCAGCCGATTTCAGGGGGCTGTTCAGCCCCAGCATTTT. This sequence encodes CASSRFQGAVQPQHF.